This T cell receptor (beta chain) was recovered during a study of brain T cells in children with intractable seizures. The CDR3 length is 16 residues. Trimming left V 4 bases short and J 4 bases short, with 17 bases between. Germline CDR1 reads MGHRA; CDR2 reads YSYEKL. Only in-frame clones appear in the TCRdb table, and some are missing; sequencing was by immunoSEQ multiplex PCR. This table holds tens of thousands of clones, roughly 91% found once. Sequencing was limited to surgery cases with top T cell transcript signatures in brain tissue. The sequencing used peripheral blood, collected at surgery. The sequence was obtained from a boy under two years old with tuberous sclerosis and intractable seizures. V is TRBV4-1 and J is TRBJ1-3; D is possibly TRBD1 (6 bases). The DNA of the CDR3 is TGCGCCAGCAGCCCCAACCCGACAGGATACGGAAACACCATATATTTT. This sequence encodes CASSPNPTGYGNTIYF.